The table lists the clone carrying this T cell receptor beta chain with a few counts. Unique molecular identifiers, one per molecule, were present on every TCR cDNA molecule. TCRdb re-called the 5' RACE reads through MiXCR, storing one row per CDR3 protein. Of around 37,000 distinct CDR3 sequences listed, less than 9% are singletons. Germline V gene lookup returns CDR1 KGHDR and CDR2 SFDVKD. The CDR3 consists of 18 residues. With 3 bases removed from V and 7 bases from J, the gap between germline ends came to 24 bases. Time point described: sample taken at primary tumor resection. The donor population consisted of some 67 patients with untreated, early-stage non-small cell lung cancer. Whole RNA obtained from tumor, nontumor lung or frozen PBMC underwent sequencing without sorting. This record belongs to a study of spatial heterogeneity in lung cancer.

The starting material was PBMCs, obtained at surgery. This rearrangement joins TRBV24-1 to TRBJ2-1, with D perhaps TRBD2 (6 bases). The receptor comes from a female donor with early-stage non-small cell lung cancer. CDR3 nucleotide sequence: TGTGCCACCAGTGATCCCTTCCGGGGTAGCGGAGTTAGAAATGAGCAGTTCTTC. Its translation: CATSDPFRGSGVRNEQFF.